What follows is one T cell receptor beta chain and its context. The data originate from a study of cytomegalovirus exposure and HLA in healthy donors. PCR was performed using 60 Vbeta and 13 Jbeta primers. The repertoire was sequenced with immunoSEQ multiplex PCR; TCRdb's copy has only in-frame clones and lacks some. The repertoire holds 100,000 to 150,000 clones, 60% to 80% seen once, with 3% to 3.5% in the top ten. The CDR3 is 15 amino acids. J was trimmed by 0 bases and V by 10 bases; bases with no gene match: 9. Germline values: CDR1 SGHAT, CDR2 FQNNGV. The chain carries TRBV11-2 and TRBJ2-1; TRBD2 agrees at 7 bases. The sequenced sample was PBMCs. The sequence derives from a woman aged 50 to 65 in good health and CMV-seronegative. CDR3 in amino acids: CATSTSASSYNEQFF. The CDR3 nucleotides read TGTGCCACCTCTACTAGCGCGAGCTCCTACAATGAGCAGTTCTTC.